A selection of T cell receptor beta chains follows, all from one sample in a study of shared clonotypes between healthy human individuals. Measured with immunoSEQ multiplex PCR; TCRdb has only the in-frame clones, and not every one. Found here are some 530,000 clones, over 70% of them singletons; the top ten hold approximately 11%. Sequencing was carried out using PBMCs. These receptors all come from a woman between 40 and 50 years old in good health. Some clones in this sample may be carry-over from other donors' samples. CDR3s include the opening cysteine and the closing phenylalanine or tryptophan. The D gene is left open where the match is weak. Size is stated for part of the rows, as once, few or many counts, or as a class when the clone is expanded.

clone_size	d_call	v_call	j_call	cdr3_aa	cdr3_nt
.	.	TRBV5-5	TRBJ1-4	CASSLEEGRGEKLFF	TGTGCCAGCAGCTTGGAGGAGGGAAGGGGTGAAAAACTGTTTTTT
.	TRBD2	TRBV4-3	TRBJ2-3	CASSQVLAKLGSTQYF	TGCGCCAGCAGCCAAGTACTAGCGAAACTTGGTTCTACGCAGTATTTT
.	TRBD2	TRBV10-3	TRBJ2-5	CAISEFLAGGPVETQYF	TGTGCCATCAGTGAATTCCTAGCGGGAGGGCCGGTGGAGACCCAGTACTTC
.	.	TRBV27	TRBJ2-4	CASSLDSKNIQYF	TGTGCCAGCAGTTTAGACAGCAAAAACATTCAGTACTTC
.	.	TRBV2	TRBJ1-2	CASTDRPYGYTF	TGTGCCAGCACTGACAGACCCTATGGCTACACCTTC
.	TRBD1	TRBV7-9	TRBJ1-2	CASSIGQGAYTF	TGTGCCAGCAGCATCGGACAGGGGGCCTACACCTTC
.	.	TRBV18	TRBJ2-5	CASSPRTVEETQYF	TGTGCCAGCTCACCACGGACGGTAGAAGAGACCCAGTACTTC
.	TRBD1	TRBV30	TRBJ2-7	CAWRDRGEQYF	TGTGCCTGGAGAGACAGGGGCGAGCAGTACTTC
.	.	TRBV5-5	TRBJ2-7	CASSTGQPQTSYEQYF	TGTGCCAGCAGCACCGGACAGCCTCAGACCTCCTACGAGCAGTACTTC
.	TRBD1	TRBV7-2	TRBJ2-7	CASGQGAYEQYF	TGTGCCTCTGGACAGGGGGCCTACGAGCAGTACTTC
.	.	TRBV15	TRBJ1-4	CATSKVPGHLNEKLFF	TGTGCCACCAGCAAAGTACCGGGACACCTCAATGAAAAACTGTTTTTT
once	.	TRBV4-3	TRBJ2-5	CASSQGGGAETQYF	TGCGCCAGCAGCCAAGGAGGCGGAGCGGAGACCCAGTACTTC
few	.	TRBV5-1	TRBJ1-1	CASSLVTVGNTEAFF	TGCGCCAGCAGCTTGGTCACGGTGGGTAACACTGAAGCTTTCTTT
.	.	TRBV5-1	TRBJ2-2	CASSFPRGEIWVTGELFF	TGCGCCAGCAGCTTCCCCAGGGGGGAAATTTGGGTCACCGGGGAGCTGTTTTTT
.	TRBD1	TRBV6-1	TRBJ2-7	CASSELQGKDEQYF	TGTGCCAGCAGTGAATTACAGGGGAAGGACGAGCAGTACTTC
once	TRBD2	TRBV19	TRBJ2-7	CASSIPGLAWAEQYF	TGTGCCAGTAGTATACCGGGACTAGCATGGGCCGAGCAGTACTTC
.	TRBD2	TRBV28	TRBJ2-1	CASQLAGGVNEQFF	TGTGCCAGTCAACTAGCGGGAGGGGTGAATGAGCAGTTCTTC
.	.	TRBV2	TRBJ2-3	CASGSTDTQYF	TGTGCCAGCGGAAGCACAGATACGCAGTATTTT
.	TRBD1	TRBV28	TRBJ1-1	CASRRQGARAFF	TGTGCCAGCAGGAGACAGGGGGCTCGAGCTTTCTTT
.	TRBD1	TRBV15	TRBJ2-7	CATSRDRGLYEQYF	TGTGCCACCAGCCGGGACAGGGGGCTTTACGAGCAGTACTTC